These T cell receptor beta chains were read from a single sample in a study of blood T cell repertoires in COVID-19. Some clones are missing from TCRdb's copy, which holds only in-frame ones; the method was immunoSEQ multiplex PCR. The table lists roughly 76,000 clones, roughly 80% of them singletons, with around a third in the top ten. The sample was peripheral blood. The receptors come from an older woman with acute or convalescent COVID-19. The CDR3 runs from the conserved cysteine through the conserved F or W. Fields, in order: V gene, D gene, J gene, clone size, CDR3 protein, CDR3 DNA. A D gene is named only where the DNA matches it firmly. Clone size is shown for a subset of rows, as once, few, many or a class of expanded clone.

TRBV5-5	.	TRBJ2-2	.	CASSLARGQNTGELFF	TGTGCCAGCAGCTTGGCCAGGGGCCAAAACACCGGGGAGCTGTTTTTT
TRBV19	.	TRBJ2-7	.	CASSPRGSYEQYF	TGTGCCAGTAGTCCCAGGGGATCCTACGAGCAGTACTTC
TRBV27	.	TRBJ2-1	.	CASMTRSDNEQFF	TGTGCCAGCATGACTAGATCGGACAATGAGCAGTTCTTC
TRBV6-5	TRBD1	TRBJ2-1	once	CASREFLRQGPFF	TGTGCCAGCAGGGAGTTCTTAAGACAGGGTCCGTTCTTC
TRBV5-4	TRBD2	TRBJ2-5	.	CASSYGRGETQYF	TGTGCCAGCAGCTACGGGAGGGGAGAGACCCAGTACTTC
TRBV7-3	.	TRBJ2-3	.	CASSSRLGGTDTQYF	TGTGCCAGCAGCTCCCGACTAGGAGGCACAGATACGCAGTATTTT
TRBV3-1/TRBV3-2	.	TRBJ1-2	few	CASSQTSGMDGYTF	TGTGCCAGCAGCCAAACCTCCGGTATGGATGGCTACACCTTC
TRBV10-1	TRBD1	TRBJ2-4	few	CASSEGTGSKNIQYF	TGCGCCAGCAGTGAGGGGACAGGGAGTAAAAACATTCAGTACTTC
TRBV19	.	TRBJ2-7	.	CASSIPSGLIDVKLDDEQYF	TGTGCCAGTAGTATTCCCTCCGGACTAATAGATGTCAAACTAGACGACGAGCAGTACTTC
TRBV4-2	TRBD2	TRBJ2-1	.	CASSQALSVGLAGVTMRDEQFF	TGTGCCAGCAGCCAAGCTCTTTCGGTGGGACTAGCGGGAGTTACGATGAGGGATGAGCAGTTCTTC
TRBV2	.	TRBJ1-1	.	CASKIQGVWTEAFF	TGTGCCAGCAAAATACAGGGTGTATGGACTGAAGCTTTCTTT
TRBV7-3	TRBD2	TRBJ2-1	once	CASSSLAGIGSNEQFF	TGTGCCAGCAGCTCGCTAGCGGGAATCGGATCCAATGAGCAGTTCTTC
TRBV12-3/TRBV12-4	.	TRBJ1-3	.	CASSSRPGNTIYF	TGTGCCAGCAGTTCGCGGCCCGGAAACACCATATATTTT
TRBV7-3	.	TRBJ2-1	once	CASSLRAQGHNEQFF	TGTGCCAGCAGCCTAAGGGCACAGGGCCACAATGAGCAGTTCTTC
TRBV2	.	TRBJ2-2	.	CASSEVQITGELFF	TGTGCCAGCAGTGAAGTTCAGATCACCGGGGAGCTGTTTTTT
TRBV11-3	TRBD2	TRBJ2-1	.	CASSHTYTSGHNEQFF	TGTGCCAGCAGCCACACCTATACTAGCGGCCACAATGAGCAGTTCTTC
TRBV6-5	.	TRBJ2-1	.	CASILPSTYNEQFF	TGTGCCAGCATACTCCCTAGCACCTACAATGAGCAGTTCTTC
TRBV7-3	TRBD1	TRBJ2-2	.	CASGTGDPPGELFF	TGTGCCAGCGGAACAGGGGATCCACCCGGGGAGCTGTTTTTT
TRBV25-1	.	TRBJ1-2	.	CASSASTGPESYGYTF	TGTGCCAGCAGTGCCTCCACAGGGCCCGAATCCTATGGCTACACCTTC
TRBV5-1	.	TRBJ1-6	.	CASSLMQGSNSPLHF	TGCGCCAGCAGCTTGATGCAGGGGTCTAATTCACCCCTCCACTTT
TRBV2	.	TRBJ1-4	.	CASSVRQPPGANEKLFF	TGTGCCAGCAGTGTCCGGCAGCCGCCCGGGGCTAATGAAAAACTGTTTTTT
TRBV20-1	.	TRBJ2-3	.	CSASPLAPDVNTDTQYF	TGCAGTGCTAGTCCTTTAGCGCCCGATGTTAACACAGATACGCAGTATTTT
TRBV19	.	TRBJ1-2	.	CASSLQGSNYGYTF	TGTGCCAGTAGCCTCCAGGGATCTAACTATGGCTACACCTTC
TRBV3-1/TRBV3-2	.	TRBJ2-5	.	CASSQATFGTQYF	TGTGCCAGCAGCCAAGCAACTTTTGGGACCCAGTACTTC
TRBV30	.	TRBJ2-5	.	CAWSFQRWETQYF	TGTGCCTGGAGTTTTCAGCGGTGGGAGACCCAGTACTTC
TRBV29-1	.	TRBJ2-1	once	CSALDSGYNEQFF	TGCAGCGCACTAGATAGCGGTTACAATGAGCAGTTCTTC
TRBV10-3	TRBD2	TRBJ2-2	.	CAISDPRGAGELFF	TGTGCCATCAGTGACCCCCGGGGGGCCGGGGAGCTGTTTTTT
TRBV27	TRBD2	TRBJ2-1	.	CASSPRLAGGPAPSNEQFF	TGTGCCAGCAGTCCCCGACTAGCGGGAGGCCCCGCCCCCTCCAATGAGCAGTTCTTC
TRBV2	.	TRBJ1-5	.	CASSEDRTQHF	TGTGCCAGCAGTGAAGACAGGACCCAGCATTTT
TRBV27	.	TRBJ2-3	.	CASSPQDSDTQYF	TGTGCCAGCAGTCCCCAAGACTCCGATACGCAGTATTTT
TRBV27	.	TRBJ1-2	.	CASSLQDPPVHGYTF	TGTGCCAGCAGCCTACAGGACCCCCCGGTCCATGGCTACACCTTC
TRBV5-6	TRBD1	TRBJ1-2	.	CASSVDRGSDGYTF	TGTGCCAGCAGCGTCGACAGGGGCTCGGATGGCTACACCTTC
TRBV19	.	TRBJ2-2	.	CASSIDPQRALFF	TGTGCCAGTAGTATAGACCCTCAGCGGGCGCTGTTTTTT
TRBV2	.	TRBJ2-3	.	CASTHEGVTDTQYF	TGTGCCAGCACCCATGAGGGGGTCACAGATACGCAGTATTTT